This entry describes one T cell receptor (beta chain). The authors' processing: Estimates of nucleated cell counts were drawn from the amplification of reference gene primers. The assay was immunoSEQ multiplex PCR, and TCRdb's table has in-frame clones only and misses some. V, J and clone size derive from that table, while D and trimming were established from the DNA sequence. This sample has some 340,000 clones, with about 85% found just once. V was shortened by 4 bases and J by 7 bases, with 11 bases between the two germline ends. This CDR3 spans 13 amino acids. This sample was taken from a study of blood T cell repertoires in COVID-19. Study summary: Samples of COVID-19 (acute and convalescent) were obtained from the United States, Italy and Spain. The analysed material was cDNA or gDNA that came from T cells, B-cell-depleted T cells, or PBMCs.

Sequencing used peripheral blood. This chain links TRBV12-3 or TRBV12-4 with TRBJ1-5; no clear D. The sequence derives from a woman under 30 with acute or convalescent COVID-19. CDR3 protein: CASSSRLSQPQHF. The CDR3 DNA follows: TGTGCCAGCAGTTCCAGGTTGTCGCAGCCCCAGCATTTT.